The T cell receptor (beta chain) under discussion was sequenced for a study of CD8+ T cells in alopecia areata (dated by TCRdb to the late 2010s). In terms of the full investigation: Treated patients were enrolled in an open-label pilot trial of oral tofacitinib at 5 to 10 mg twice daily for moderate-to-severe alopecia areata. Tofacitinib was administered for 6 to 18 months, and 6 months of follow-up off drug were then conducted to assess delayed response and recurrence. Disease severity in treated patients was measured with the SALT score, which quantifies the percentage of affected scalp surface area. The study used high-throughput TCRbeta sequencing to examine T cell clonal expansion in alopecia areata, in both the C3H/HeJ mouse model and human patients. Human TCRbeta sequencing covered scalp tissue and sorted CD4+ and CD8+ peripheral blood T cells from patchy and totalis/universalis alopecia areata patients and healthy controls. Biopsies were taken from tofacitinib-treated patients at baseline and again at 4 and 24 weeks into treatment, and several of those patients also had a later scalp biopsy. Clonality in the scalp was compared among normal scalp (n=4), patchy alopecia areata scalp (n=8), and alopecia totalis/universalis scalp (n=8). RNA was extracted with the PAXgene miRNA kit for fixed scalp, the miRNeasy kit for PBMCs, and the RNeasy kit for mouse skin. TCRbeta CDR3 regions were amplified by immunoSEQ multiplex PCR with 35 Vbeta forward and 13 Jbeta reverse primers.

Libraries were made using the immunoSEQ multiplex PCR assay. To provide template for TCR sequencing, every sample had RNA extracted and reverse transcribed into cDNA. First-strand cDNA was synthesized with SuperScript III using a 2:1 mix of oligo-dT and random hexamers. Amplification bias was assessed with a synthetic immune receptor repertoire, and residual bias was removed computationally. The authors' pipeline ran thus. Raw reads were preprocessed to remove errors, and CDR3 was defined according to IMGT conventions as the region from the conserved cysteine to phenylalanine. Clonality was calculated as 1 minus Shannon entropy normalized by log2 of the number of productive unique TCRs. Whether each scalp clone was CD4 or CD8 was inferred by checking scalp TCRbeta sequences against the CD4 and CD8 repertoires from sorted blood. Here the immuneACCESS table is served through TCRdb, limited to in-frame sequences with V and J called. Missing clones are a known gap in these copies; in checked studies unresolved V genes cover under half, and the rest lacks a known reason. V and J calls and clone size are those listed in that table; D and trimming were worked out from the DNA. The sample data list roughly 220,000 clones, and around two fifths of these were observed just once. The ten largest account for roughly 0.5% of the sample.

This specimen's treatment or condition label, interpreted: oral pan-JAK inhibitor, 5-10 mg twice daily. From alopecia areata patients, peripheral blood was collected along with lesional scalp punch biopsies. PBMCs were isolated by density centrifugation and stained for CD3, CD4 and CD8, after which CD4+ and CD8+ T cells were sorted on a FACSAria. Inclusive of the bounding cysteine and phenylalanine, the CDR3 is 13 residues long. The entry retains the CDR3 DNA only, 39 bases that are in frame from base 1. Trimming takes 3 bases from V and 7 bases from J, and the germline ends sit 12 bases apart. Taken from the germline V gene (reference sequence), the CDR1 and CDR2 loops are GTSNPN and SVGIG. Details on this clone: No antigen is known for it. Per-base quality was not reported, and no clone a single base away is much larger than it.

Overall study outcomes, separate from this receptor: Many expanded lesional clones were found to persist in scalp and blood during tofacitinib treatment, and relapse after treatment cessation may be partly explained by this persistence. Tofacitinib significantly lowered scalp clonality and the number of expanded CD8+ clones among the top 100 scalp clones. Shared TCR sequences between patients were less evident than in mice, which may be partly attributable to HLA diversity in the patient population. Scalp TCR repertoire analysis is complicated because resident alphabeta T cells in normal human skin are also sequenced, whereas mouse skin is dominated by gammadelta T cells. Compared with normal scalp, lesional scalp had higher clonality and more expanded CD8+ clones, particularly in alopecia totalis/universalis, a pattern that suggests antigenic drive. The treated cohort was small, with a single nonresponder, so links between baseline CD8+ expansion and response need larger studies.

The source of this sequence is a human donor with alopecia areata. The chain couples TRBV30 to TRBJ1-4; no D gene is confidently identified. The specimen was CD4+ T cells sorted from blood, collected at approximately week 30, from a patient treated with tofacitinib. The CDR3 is CAWRDYNSEKLFF. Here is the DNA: TGTGCCTGGAGGGATTATAATAGTGAAAAACTGTTTTTT. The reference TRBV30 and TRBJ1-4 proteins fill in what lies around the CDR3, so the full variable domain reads SQTIHQWPATLVQPVGSPLSLECTVEGTSNPNLYWYRQAAGRGLQLLFYSVGIGQISSEVPQNLSASRPQDRQFILSSKKLLLSDSGFYLCAWRDYNSEKLFFGSGTQLSVL.